This T cell receptor (beta chain) is from a study of T cells in Graves' hyperthyroidism and ophthalmopathy. Overall study findings and caveats: In blood, most of the thyroid clonotypes expanded above 0.001 were also present.

This clonotype was found many times. The antigen is unknown. This CDR3 is built from 16 residues. Trimming cost V 5 bases and J 0 bases, with 11 bases left between them. In germline, CDR1 is SEHNR, CDR2 FQNEAQ (reference sequence). TCR beta CDR3 region amplification was performed from RNA transcripts. HTBI primers were used for first-round RT-PCR of the TCR CDR3. MiXCR, run by TCRdb on the multiplex PCR reads, gives a single entry per CDR3 protein. The table includes under 700,000 distinct CDR3 sequences, 15% to 20% detected once. The receptor was derived from a woman younger than 35 with Graves' hyperthyroidism. What was sequenced was blood. This chain connects TRBV7-9 to TRBJ2-6; tentatively, D is TRBD1 (5 bases). CDR3 loop: CASSPQVPSGANVLTF. In nucleotides, the CDR3 is TGTGCCAGCAGCCCACAGGTCCCCTCTGGGGCCAACGTCCTGACTTTC.